This TCR beta chain is drawn from a study of cytomegalovirus exposure and HLA in healthy donors. About the research overall: The same platform as the roughly 670 first-cohort repertoires was used for the 95 to 150 validation repertoires, a later analysis reported. Study observations and caveats: There were some public TCRs occurring in many donors, but most TCR sequences were rare. In the approximately 120 validation repertoires, a later analysis found that first-cohort TCR clusters tended to co-occur. Reported performance of the classifier showed diagnosis of cytomegalovirus status with high specificity and sensitivity.

Germline-derived CDR1 and CDR2 are SNHLY and FYNNEI. After removal of 2 bases from V and 8 bases from J, the junction contained 9 bases not matched to a gene. The CDR3 is 16 amino acids. Note on this clone: Its antigen is currently unknown.

The table came from immunoSEQ multiplex PCR; TCRdb's copy has only in-frame clones and leaves some out. The table lists around 350,000 clones, about nine tenths of them singletons, with 0.8% to 0.85% in the top ten. V is TRBV2 and J is TRBJ2-1; the match to TRBD2 covers 10 bases. This receptor was taken from a woman under 30 in good health and CMV-seronegative. Sequenced material: PBMCs. The CDR3 bases are TGTGCCAGCAGTGAATGGGTAGCGGGAGGAGGGGATGAGCAGTTCTTC. This encodes CASSEWVAGGGDEQFF.